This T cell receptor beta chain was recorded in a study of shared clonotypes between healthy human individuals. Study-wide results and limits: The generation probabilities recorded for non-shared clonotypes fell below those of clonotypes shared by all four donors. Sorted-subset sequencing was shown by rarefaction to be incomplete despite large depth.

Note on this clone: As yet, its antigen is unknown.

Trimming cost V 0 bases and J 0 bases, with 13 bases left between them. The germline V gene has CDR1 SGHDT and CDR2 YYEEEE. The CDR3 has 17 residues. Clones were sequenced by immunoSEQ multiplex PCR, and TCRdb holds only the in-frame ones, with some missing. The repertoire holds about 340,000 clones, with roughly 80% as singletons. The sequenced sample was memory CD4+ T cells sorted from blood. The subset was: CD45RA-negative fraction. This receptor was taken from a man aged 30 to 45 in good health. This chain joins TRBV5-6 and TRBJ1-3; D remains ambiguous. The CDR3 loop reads CASSLDGVGSSGNTIYF. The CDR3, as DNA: TGTGCCAGCAGCTTGGATGGGGTAGGGAGCTCTGGAAACACCATATATTTT.